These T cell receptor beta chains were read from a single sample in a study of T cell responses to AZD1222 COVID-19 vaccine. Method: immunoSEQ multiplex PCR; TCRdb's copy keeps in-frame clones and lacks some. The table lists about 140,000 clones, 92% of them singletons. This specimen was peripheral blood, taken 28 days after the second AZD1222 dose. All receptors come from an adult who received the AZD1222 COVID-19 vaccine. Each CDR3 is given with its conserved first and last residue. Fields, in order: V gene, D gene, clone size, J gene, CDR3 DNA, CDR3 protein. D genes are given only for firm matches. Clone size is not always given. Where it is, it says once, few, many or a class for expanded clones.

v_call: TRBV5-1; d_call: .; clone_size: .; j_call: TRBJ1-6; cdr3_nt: TGCGCCAGCAGCTTTGGTCGGTCGGCGGGCTCCTATAATTCACCCCTCCACTTT; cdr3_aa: CASSFGRSAGSYNSPLHF
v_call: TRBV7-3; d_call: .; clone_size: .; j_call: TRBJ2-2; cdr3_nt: TGTGCCAGCAGCGAGATCCCGAACACCGGGGAGCTGTTTTTT; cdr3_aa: CASSEIPNTGELFF
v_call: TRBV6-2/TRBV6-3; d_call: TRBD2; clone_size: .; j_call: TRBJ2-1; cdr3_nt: TGTGCCAGCAGTTACTCGATGGGCGGGAGCACTGTCGGGTTCTTC; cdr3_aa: CASSYSMGGSTVGFF
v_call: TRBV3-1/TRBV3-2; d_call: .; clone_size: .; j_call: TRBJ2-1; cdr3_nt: TGTGCCAGCAGCCAGACGGGAGTGGCCTATGAGCAGTTCTTC; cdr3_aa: CASSQTGVAYEQFF
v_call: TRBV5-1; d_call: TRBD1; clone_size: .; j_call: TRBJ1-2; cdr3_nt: TGCGCCAGCAGCCACGAGCCGGGACAGTGGTATGGCTACACCTTC; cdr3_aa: CASSHEPGQWYGYTF
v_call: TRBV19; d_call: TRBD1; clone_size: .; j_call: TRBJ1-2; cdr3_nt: TGTGCCAGTAGTAAACAGGGGTCTAACTATGGCTACACCTTC; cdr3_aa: CASSKQGSNYGYTF
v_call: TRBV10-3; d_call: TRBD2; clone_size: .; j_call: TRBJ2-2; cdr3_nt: TGTGCCATCAGTGAGTTTTCTAGCGGGGGCAACACCGGGGAGCTGTTTTTT; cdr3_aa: CAISEFSSGGNTGELFF
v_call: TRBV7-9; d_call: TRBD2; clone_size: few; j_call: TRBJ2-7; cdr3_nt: TGTGCCAGCAGCTTTGCTAGCGGGAGGGCCTACGAGCAGTACTTC; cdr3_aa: CASSFASGRAYEQYF
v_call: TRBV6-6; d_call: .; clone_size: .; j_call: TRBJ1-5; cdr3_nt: TGTGCCACCGCCATCTCGTCCGGCAATCAGCCCCAGCATTTT; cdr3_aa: CATAISSGNQPQHF
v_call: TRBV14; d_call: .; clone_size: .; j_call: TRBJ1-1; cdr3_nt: TGTGCCAGCAGCCCACGTCGGGCTGAAGCTTTCTTT; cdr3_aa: CASSPRRAEAFF
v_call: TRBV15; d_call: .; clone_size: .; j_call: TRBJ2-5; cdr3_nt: TGTGCCACCAGCAGAGATGTGCAGGGGACCCAGTACTTC; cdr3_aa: CATSRDVQGTQYF
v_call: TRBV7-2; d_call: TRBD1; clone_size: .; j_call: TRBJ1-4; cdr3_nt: TGTGCCAGCAGCCCAGGGGGCAGGAATGAAAAACTGTTTTTT; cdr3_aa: CASSPGGRNEKLFF
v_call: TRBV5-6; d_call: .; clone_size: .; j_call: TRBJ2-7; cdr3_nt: TGTGCCAGCAGCTTTGGTCGCTACGAGCAGTACTTC; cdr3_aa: CASSFGRYEQYF
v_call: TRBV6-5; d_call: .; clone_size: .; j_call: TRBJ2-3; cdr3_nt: TGTGCCAGCAGGGACAACCTACAAGATACGCAGTATTTT; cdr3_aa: CASRDNLQDTQYF
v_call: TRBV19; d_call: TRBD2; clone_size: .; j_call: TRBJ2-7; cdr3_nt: TGTGCCAGTAGCGCCGGGACTAGGTACGACGAGCAGTACTTC; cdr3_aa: CASSAGTRYDEQYF
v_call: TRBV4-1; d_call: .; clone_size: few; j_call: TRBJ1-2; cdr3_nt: TGCGCCAGCAGCCAAGAATGGACCGGGCTTGGCTACACCTTC; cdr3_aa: CASSQEWTGLGYTF
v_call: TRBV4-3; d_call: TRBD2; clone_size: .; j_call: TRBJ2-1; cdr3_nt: TGCGCCAGCAGCCAGGGTAGGACTAGCGGGAGGGCGAGGGGAAATGAGCAGTTCTTC; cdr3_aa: CASSQGRTSGRARGNEQFF
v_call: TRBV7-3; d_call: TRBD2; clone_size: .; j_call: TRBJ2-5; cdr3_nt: TGTGCCAGCAGCCCCGGACTAGCGGGAGAGGGAGAGACCCAGTACTTC; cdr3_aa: CASSPGLAGEGETQYF
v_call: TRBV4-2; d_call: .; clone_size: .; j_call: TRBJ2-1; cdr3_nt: TGTGCCAGCAGCCAAGAAACGGGAGTTTACTACAATGAGCAGTTCTTC; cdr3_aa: CASSQETGVYYNEQFF
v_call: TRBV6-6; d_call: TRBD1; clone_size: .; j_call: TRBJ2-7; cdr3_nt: TGTGCCAGCAGAAGGGACAGGGATGTAGTCTACGAGCAGTACTTC; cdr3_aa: CASRRDRDVVYEQYF
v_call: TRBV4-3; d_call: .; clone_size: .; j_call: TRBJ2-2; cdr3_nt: TGCGCCAGCAGCCCCCTCGGAGACCGTGGAACCGGGGAGCTGTTTTTT; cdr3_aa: CASSPLGDRGTGELFF
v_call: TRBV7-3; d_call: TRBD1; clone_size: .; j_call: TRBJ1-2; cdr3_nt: TGTGCCAGCAGCTTTACAGGGGCCGATACTAATGGCTACACCTTC; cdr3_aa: CASSFTGADTNGYTF
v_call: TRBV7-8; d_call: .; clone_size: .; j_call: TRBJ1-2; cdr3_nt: TGTGCCAGCAGCTTAGCTGTCGGGGGTGACTATGGCTACACCTTC; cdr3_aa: CASSLAVGGDYGYTF
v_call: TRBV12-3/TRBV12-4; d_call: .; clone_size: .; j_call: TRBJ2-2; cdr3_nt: TGTGCCAGCAACGGGGCCGCCACCGGGGAGCTGTTTTTT; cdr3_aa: CASNGAATGELFF
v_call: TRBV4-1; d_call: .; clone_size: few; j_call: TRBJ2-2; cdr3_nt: TGCGCCAGCAGGGGCCTAGCGAGGACCGGGGAGCTGTTTTTT; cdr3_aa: CASRGLARTGELFF
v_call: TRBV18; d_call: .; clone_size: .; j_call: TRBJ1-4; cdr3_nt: TGTGCCAGCCACCCCCCCGGGGGGGGTAATGAAAAACTGTTTTTT; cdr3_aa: CASHPPGGGNEKLFF
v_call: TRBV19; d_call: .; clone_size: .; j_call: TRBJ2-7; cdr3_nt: TGTGCCAGTAGTGACCAGGGAGAGGCTACGTACGAGCAGTACTTC; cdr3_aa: CASSDQGEATYEQYF
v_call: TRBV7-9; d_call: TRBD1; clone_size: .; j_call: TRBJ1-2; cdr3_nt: TGTGCCAGCAGCTTAGTCGGGAGTGCGCAGGGGGCGGGCGGCTACACCTTC; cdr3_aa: CASSLVGSAQGAGGYTF
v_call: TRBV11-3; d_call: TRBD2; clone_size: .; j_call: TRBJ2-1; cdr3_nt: TGTGCCAGCAGCCCCACTAGCGGGAGTGGCAATGAGCAGTTCTTC; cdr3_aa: CASSPTSGSGNEQFF
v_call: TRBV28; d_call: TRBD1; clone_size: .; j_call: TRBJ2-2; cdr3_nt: TGTGCCAGCAGTTTCCTGACAGGGGCCACCGGGGAGCTGTTTTTT; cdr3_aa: CASSFLTGATGELFF
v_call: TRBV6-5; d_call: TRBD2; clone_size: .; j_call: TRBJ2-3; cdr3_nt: TGTGCCAGCAGTAGTGGGCGGGAGATCGCAGATACGCAGTATTTT; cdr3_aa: CASSSGREIADTQYF
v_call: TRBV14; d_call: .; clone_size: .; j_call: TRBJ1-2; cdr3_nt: TGTGCCAGCAGCCAAGTACAGCCCCCCGGGGGCTACACCTTC; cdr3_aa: CASSQVQPPGGYTF
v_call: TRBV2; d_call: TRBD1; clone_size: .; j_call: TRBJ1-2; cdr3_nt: TGTGCCAGCAGTCGACAGGGGATACAGAGTGGCTACACCTTC; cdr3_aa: CASSRQGIQSGYTF
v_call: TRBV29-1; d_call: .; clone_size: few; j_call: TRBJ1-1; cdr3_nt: TGCAGCGTTGAAGATCAGCTCGGGGGGGTAGCTTTCTTT; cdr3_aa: CSVEDQLGGVAFF
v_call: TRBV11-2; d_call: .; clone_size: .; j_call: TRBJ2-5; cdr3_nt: TGTGCCAGCAGCTCTTCTCTTACCGAGCCTTATCGGGAGACCCAGTACTTC; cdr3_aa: CASSSSLTEPYRETQYF
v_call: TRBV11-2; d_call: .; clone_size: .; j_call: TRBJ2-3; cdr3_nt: TGTGCCAGCAGCTTAGACCCGGCCGGTACGCAGTATTTT; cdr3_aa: CASSLDPAGTQYF
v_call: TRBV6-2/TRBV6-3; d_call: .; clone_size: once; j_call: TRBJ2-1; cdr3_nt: TGTGCCAGCAGTCCCCACCGGGACTTAAACAATGAGCAGTTCTTC; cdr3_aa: CASSPHRDLNNEQFF
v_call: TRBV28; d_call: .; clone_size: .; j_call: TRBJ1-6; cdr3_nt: TGTGCCAGCCGTTCCAGCGGAGAGTCACCCCTCCACTTT; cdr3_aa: CASRSSGESPLHF
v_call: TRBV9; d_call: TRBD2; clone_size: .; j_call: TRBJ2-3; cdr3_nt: TGTGCCAGCAGCGTAAGAGGGAGGGACACAGATACGCAGTATTTT; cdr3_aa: CASSVRGRDTDTQYF
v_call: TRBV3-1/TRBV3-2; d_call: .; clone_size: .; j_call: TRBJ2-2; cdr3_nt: TGTGCCAGCAGCCAAGATCTGGCCCGCGCCGCAAAGGGCGGGGAGCTGTTTTTT; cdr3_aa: CASSQDLARAAKGGELFF
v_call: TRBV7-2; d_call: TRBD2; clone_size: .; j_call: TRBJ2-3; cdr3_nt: TGTGCCAGCAGCCGGACTAGCGGCAGCACAGATACGCAGTATTTT; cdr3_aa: CASSRTSGSTDTQYF
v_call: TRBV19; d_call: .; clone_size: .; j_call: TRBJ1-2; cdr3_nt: TGTGCCAGTAGTATTTCCGGCCTGGGCTACACCTTC; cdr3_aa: CASSISGLGYTF
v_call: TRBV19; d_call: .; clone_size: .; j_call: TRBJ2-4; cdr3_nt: TGTGCCAGTAGTATAGTCGGCCTAAACATTCAGTACTTC; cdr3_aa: CASSIVGLNIQYF
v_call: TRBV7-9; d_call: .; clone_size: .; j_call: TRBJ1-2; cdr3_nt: TGTGCCAGCAGCCCGCAGGGTTCTGGCTACACCTTC; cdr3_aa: CASSPQGSGYTF
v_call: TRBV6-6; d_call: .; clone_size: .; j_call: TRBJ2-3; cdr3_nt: TGTGCCAGCAGTAGGCTAAGCACAGATACGCAGTATTTT; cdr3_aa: CASSRLSTDTQYF
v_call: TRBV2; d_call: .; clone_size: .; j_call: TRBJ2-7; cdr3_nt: TGTGCCAGCAGTGGGACAGGGCGCGGGAGGGAGCAGTACTTC; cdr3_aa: CASSGTGRGREQYF
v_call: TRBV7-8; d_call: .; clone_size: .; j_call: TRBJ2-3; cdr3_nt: TGTGCCAGCAGCCACGGACGGTACACAGATACGCAGTATTTT; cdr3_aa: CASSHGRYTDTQYF
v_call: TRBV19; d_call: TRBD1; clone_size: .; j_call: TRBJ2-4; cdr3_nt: TGTGCCAGTAGTTCCCCCGGGACAGGGGAGGAAAACATTCAGTACTTC; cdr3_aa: CASSSPGTGEENIQYF